This T cell receptor beta chain was documented in a study of Ad26.COV2.S vaccination and SARS-CoV-2 variants. Using immunoSEQ multiplex PCR, the repertoire was profiled, and TCRdb retains in-frame clones only, with some absent. Of approximately 300,000 clones in the sample, 86% were seen once. This clone was counted only a few times. Treatment: about 20 received Ad26.COV2.S at low or high dose, single or two shots; several received placebo; per-sample allocation not given. Each sample was drawn 63 days after the first injection (of vaccine or placebo). J lost 4 bases, V lost 4 bases, and 13 bases had no gene match. The CDR3 runs to 17 residues. The germline CDR1 and CDR2 sequences are MNHEY and SVGEGT.

The clonotype comes from a person aged 18 to 65 who received the Ad26.COV2.S COVID-19 vaccine or a placebo. J is TRBJ1-1 and V is TRBV6-2 or TRBV6-3, with 9 bases identical to TRBD1. The source was peripheral blood, collected in a trial of Ad26.COV2.S vaccine versus placebo. CDR3 DNA: TGTGCCAGCAGTTCGAGTGGGACAGGGAAAAGAGGCACTGAAGCTTTCTTT. The encoded protein is CASSSSGTGKRGTEAFF.